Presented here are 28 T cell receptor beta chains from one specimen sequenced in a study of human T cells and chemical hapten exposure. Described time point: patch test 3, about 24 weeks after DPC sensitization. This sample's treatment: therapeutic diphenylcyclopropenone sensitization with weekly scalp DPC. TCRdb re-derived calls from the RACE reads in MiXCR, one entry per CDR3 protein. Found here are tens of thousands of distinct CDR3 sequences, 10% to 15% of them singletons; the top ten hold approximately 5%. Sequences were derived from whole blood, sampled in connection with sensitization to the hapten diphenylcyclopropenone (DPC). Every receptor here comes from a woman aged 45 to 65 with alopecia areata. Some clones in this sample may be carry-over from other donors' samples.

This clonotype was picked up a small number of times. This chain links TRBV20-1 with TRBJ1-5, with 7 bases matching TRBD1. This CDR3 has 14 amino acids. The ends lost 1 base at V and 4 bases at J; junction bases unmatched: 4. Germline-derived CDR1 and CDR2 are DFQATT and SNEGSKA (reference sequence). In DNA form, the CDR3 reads TGCAGTGCTAGAGTCAGGGACAGAAATCAGCCCCAGCATTTT. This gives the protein CSARVRDRNQPQHF.

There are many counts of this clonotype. CDR3 DNA: TGTGCCAGCAGCTTTAGACAAAGCAATCAGCCCCAGCATTTT. Its translation is CASSFRQSNQPQHF. The J gene is TRBJ1-5, the V gene TRBV21-1. TRBV21-1 is tagged as a pseudogene. CDR3 length equals 14 residues.

CDR3 nucleotides: TGTGCCAGCCGGCTGGACACCGGGGAGCTGTTTTTT. The encoded protein is CASRLDTGELFF. The rearrangement joins TRBV7-9 to TRBJ2-2; D unclear. Germline V lookup: CDR1 SEHNR, CDR2 FQNEAQ (reference sequence). Trimming took off 8 bases at V and 3 bases at J, with 7 bases between the two ends. This CDR3 has 12 residues.

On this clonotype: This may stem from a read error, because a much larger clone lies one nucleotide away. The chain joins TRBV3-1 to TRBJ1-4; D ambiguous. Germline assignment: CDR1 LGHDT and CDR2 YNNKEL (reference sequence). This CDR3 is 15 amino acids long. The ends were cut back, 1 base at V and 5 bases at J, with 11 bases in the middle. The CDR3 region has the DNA TGTGCCAGCAGCCAAGGGAGCACCATAAATGAAAAACTGTTTTTT. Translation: CASSQGSTINEKLFF. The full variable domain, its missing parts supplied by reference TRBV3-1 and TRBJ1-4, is DTAVSQTPKYLVTQMGNDKSIKCEQNLGHDTMYWYKQDSKKFLKIMFSYNNKELIINETVPNRFSPKSPDKAHLNLHINSLELGDSAVYFCASSQGSTINEKLFFGSGTQLSVL.

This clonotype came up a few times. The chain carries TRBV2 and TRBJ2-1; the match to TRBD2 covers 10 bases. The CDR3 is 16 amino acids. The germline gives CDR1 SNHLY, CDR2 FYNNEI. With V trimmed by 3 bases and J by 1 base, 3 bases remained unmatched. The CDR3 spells CASSDLAGVSYNEQFF. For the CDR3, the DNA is TGTGCCAGCAGTGACCTAGCGGGAGTGTCCTACAATGAGCAGTTCTTC.

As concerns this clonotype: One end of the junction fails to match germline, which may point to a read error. This chain's CDR3 is CPSSSRGIEKLFF. The CDR3 nucleotides read TGTCCCAGCAGTTCCAGGGGGATTGAAAAACTGTTTTTT. V and J are TRBV28 and TRBJ1-4; 7 nucleotides align to TRBD1. Germline V gene lookup returns CDR1 MDHEN and CDR2 SYDVKM. The CDR3 covers 13 residues.

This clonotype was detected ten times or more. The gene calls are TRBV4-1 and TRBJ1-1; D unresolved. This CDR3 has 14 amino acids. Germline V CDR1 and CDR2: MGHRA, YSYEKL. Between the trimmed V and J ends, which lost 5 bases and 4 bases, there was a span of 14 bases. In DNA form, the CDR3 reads TGCGCCAGCAGCTCACCTACGCGGATCACTGAAGCTTTCTTT. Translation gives CASSSPTRITEAFF.

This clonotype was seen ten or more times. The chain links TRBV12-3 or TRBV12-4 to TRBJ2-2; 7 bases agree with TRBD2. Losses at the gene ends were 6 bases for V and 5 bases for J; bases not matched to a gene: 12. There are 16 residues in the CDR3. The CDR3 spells CASRSTGGVGTGELFF. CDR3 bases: TGTGCCAGCAGATCCACGGGGGGAGTGGGAACCGGGGAGCTGTTTTTT.

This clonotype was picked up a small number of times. CDR3 coding DNA: TGTGCCAGTAGTTGGGGGACTAGCGGGAGGATCCCCGGGGAGCTGTTTTTT. It translates to CASSWGTSGRIPGELFF. This sequence joins TRBV19 and TRBJ2-2; 15 bases fit TRBD2. The germline V gene encodes CDR1 LNHDA and CDR2 SQIVND (reference sequence). The V segment lost 5 bases and the J segment 6 bases; nucleotides outside the gene matches: 7. The CDR3 has 17 residues.

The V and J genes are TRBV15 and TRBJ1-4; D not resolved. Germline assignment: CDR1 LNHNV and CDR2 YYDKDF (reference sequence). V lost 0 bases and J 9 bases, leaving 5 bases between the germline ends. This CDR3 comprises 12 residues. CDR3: CATSREEKKLFF. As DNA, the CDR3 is TGTGCCACCAGCAGAGAGGAGAAAAAACTGTTTTTT.

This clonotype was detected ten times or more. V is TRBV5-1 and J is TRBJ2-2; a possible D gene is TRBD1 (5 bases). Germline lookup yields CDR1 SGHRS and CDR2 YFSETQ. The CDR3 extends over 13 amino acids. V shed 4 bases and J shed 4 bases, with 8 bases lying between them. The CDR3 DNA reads TGCGCCAGCAGCGTGCAGGGCACCGGGGAGCTGTTTTTT. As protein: CASSVQGTGELFF.

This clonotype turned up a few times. CDR3 nucleotide sequence: TGTGCCAGCAGCTTAAGGGGGACTAGCGGCGGCAATGAGCAGTTCTTC. Its translation is CASSLRGTSGGNEQFF. V is TRBV7-9 and J is TRBJ2-1; 11 nucleotides match TRBD2. V dropped 2 bases and J dropped 6; count of bases not matched to a gene: 6. CDR1 SEHNR and CDR2 FQNEAQ come from the germline V gene (reference sequence). CDR3 length equals 16 residues.

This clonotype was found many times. The DNA of the CDR3 is TGCAGTGCTAGGGTGACAGGGGGCGATGGCTACACCTTC. It translates to CSARVTGGDGYTF. This chain links TRBV20-1 with TRBJ1-2; 10 nucleotides line up with TRBD1. The CDR3 totals 13 residues. CDR1 and CDR2 from the germline V gene are DFQATT and SNEGSKA (reference sequence). Unmatched junction bases numbered 4, after V lost 3 bases and J lost 6 bases.

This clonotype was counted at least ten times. The CDR3 protein is CAISPRTSGSNEQYF. Here the CDR3 DNA reads TGTGCCATCAGTCCTCGGACTAGCGGGAGCAACGAGCAGTACTTC. The gene calls are TRBV10-3 and TRBJ2-7; 13 bases are a match to TRBD2. With V trimmed by 5 bases and J by 5 bases, 6 bases remained unmatched. The CDR3 has 15 residues. The germline gives CDR1 ENHRY, CDR2 SYGVKD.

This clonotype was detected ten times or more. The CDR3 reads CASSFRDSYNEQFF. The CDR3 DNA reads TGCGCCAGCAGCTTCCGGGACTCCTACAATGAGCAGTTCTTC. The rearrangement links TRBV5-1 to TRBJ2-1; D is possibly TRBD2 (5 bases). The CDR3 runs 14 residues. Germline CDR1 SGHRS, CDR2 YFSETQ. With 2 bases removed from V and 0 bases from J, the gap between germline ends came to 6 bases.

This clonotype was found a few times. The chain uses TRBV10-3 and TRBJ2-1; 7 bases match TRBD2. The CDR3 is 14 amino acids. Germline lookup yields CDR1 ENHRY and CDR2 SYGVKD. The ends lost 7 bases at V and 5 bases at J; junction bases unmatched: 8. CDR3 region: CAIKGGEGHNEQFF. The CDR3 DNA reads TGTGCCATCAAGGGCGGGGAGGGCCACAATGAGCAGTTCTTC.

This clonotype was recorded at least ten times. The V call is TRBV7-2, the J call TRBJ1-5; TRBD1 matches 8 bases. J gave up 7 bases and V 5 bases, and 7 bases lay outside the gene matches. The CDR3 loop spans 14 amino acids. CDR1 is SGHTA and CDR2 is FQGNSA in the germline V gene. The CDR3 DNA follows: TGTGCCAGCAGCGAGGACAGGGTAGGGCAGCCCCAGCATTTT. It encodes CASSEDRVGQPQHF.

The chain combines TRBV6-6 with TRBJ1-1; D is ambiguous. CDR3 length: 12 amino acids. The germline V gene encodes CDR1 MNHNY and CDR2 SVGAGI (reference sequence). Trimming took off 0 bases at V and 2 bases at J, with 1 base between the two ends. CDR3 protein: CASSYSNTEAFF. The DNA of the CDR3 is TGTGCCAGCAGTTACTCAAACACTGAAGCTTTCTTT.

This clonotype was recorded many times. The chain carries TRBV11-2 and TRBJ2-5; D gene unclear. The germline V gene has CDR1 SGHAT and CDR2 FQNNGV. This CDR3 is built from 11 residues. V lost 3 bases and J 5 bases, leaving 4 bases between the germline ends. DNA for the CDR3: TGTGCCAGCAGCTTCTCCGAGACCCAGTACTTC. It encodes CASSFSETQYF.

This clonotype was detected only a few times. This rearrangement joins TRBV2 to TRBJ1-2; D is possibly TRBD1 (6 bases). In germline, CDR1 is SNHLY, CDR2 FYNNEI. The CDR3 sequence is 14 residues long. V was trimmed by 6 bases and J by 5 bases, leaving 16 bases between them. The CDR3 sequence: CASSPPQGRYGYTF. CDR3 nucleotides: TGTGCCAGCAGCCCCCCACAGGGCAGATATGGCTACACCTTC.

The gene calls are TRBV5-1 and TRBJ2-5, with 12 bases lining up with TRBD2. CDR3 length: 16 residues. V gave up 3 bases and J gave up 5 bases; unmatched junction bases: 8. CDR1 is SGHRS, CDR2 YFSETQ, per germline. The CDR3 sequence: CASSWLTSGSLETQYF. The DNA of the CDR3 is TGCGCCAGCAGCTGGTTGACTAGCGGGAGCTTGGAGACCCAGTACTTC. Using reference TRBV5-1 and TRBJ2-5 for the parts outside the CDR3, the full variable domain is KAGVTQTPRYLIKTRGQQVTLSCSPISGHRSVSWYQQTPGQGLQFLFEYFSETQRNKGNFPGRFSGRQFSNSRSEMNVSTLELGDSALYLCASSWLTSGSLETQYFGPGTRLLVL.

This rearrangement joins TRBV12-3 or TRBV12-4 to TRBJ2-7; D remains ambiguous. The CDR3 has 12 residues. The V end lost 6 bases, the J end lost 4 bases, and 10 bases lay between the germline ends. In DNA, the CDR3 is TGTGCCAGCAGCTCGGCACGGTACGAGCAGTACTTC. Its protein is CASSSARYEQYF.

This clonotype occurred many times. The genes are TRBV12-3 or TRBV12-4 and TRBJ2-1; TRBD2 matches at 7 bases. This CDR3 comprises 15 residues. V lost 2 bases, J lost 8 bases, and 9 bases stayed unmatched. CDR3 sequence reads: CASSLWGGRIDEQFF. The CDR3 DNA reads TGTGCCAGCAGTTTATGGGGCGGGAGAATTGATGAGCAGTTCTTC.

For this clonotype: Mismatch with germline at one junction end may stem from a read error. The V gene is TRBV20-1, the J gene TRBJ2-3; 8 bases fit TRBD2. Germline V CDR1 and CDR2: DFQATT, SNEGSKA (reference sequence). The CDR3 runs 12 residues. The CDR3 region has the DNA TGCAGTGCTAGCCGCCCCGGGACTAGGCCCCTTTTT. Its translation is CSASRPGTRPLF.

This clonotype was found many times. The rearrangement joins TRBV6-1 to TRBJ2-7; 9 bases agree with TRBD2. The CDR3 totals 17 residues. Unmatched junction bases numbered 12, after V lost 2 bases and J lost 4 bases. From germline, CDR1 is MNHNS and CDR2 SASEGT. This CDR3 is CASSEQPGAGGLYEQYF. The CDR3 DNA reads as TGTGCCAGCAGTGAACAACCGGGAGCGGGAGGACTTTACGAGCAGTACTTC.

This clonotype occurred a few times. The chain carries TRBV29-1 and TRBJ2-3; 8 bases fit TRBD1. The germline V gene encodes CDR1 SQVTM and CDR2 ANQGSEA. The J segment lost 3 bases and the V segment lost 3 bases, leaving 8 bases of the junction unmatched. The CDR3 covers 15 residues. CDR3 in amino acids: CSVDRTGMGTDTQYF. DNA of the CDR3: TGCAGCGTTGACCGGACAGGGATGGGGACAGATACGCAGTATTTT.

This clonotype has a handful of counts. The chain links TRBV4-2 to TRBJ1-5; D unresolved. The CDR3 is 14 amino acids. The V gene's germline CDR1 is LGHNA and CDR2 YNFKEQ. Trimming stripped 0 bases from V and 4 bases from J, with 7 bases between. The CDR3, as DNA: TGTGCCAGCAGCCAAGAAACGGGTAATCAGCCCCAGCATTTT. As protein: CASSQETGNQPQHF.

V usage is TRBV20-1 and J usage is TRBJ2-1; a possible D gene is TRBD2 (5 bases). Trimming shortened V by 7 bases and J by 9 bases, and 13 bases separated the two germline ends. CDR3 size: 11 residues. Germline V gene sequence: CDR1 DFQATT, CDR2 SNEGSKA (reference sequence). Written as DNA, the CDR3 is TGCAGTGGACTACTACTAGGTGAGCAGTTCTTC. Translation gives CSGLLLGEQFF.